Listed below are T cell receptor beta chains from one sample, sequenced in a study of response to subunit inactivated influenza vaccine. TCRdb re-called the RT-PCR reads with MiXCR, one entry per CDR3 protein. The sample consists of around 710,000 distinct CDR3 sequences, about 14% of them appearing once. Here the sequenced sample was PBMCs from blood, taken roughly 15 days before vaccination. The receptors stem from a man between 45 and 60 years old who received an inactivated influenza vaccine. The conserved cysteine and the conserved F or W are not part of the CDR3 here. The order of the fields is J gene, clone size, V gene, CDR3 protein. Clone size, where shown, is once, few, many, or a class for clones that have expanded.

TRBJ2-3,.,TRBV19,ASSIRRGRTDTQY
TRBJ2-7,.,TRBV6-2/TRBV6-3,ASSKPQGATSEQY
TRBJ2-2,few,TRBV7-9,ASSLNRETGELF
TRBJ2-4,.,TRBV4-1,ASSQPTGGRAKNIQY
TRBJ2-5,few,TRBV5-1,ASRAGTSSGETQY
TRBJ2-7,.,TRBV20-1,SAPGQMNTYEQY
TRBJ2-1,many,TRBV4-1,ASSQERGATNKQF
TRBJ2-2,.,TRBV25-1,ASRGTSGTKRPGELF
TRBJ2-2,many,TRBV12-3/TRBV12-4,ASSRRLGTRTGELF
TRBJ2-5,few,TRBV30,AWRKDTTQETQY
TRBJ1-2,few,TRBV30,AWSLALGANYGYT
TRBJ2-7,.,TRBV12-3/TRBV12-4,ASSFRTVLFYEQY
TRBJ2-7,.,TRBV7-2,ASSLAGQGVGEQY
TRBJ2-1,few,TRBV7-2,ASRGGGQGNEQF
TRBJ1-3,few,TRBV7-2,AISPRRGNTIY
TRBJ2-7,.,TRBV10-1,ASSDGYYEQY
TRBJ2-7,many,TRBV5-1,ASSSGLDEQY
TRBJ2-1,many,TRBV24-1,ATSDPRGAGGINEQF
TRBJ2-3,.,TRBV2,ASGQGTQY
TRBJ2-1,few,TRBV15,ATSGEGGGFSYNEQF
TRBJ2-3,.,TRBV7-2,ASRQGGPTDTQY
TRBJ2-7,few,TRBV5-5,ATAPGRGLEDEQY
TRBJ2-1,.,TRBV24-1,ATSGAGGWVQF
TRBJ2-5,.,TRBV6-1,ASSATWYQETQY
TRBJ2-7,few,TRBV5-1,ASSSRFSGEPYEQY
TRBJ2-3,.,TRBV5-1,ASSRGGRTDTQY
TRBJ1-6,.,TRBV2,ATFPGTGTYNSPLH
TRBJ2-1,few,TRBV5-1,ASSTQVAEQF
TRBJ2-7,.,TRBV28,ASRLGTTYEQY
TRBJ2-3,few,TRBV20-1,SAGDLAGTDTQY
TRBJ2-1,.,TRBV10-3,AIRTSGYNEQF
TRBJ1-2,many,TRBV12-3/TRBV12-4,ASSTGGYGYT
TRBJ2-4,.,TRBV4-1,ASSKEGLLLAKNIQY